Presented here are 27 T cell receptor beta chains from one specimen sequenced in a study of cytomegalovirus exposure and HLA in healthy donors. Libraries were prepared by immunoSEQ multiplex PCR; TCRdb keeps only in-frame clonotypes and omits some of them. The table records about 140,000 clones, about 91% of them present only once. What was sequenced was PBMCs. These receptors were taken from a man aged 18 to 29 in good health and CMV-seropositive.

This CDR3 is CAWSVGGTYKNIQYF. The CDR3 nucleotides read TGTGCCTGGAGTGTAGGAGGGACTTACAAAAACATTCAGTACTTC. The chain is built from TRBV30 and TRBJ2-4; TRBD2 might be the D (6 bases). Germline assignment: CDR1 GTSNPN and CDR2 SVGIG (reference sequence). The CDR3 is 15 residues long. Trimming stripped 0 bases from V and 3 bases from J, with 12 bases between.

The V and J genes are TRBV14 and TRBJ1-6, with a possible D match to TRBD1 (5 bases). Germline V gives CDR1 SGHDN, CDR2 FVKESK. The CDR3 is made up of 15 amino acids. Trimming removed 3 bases from V and 3 bases from J, with 9 bases in between. For the CDR3, the DNA is TGTGCCAGCAGCCAGGCGGGGGTCTATAATTCACCCCTCCACTTT. Translating it yields CASSQAGVYNSPLHF. Based on the CDR3 plus reference TRBV14 and TRBJ1-6, the full variable domain is EAGVTQFPSHSVIEKGQTVTLRCDPISGHDNLYWYRRVMGKEIKFLLHFVKESKQDESGMPNNRFLAERTGGTYSTLKVQPAELEDSGVYFCASSQAGVYNSPLHFGNGTRLTVT.

Only a few counts were recorded for this clone. The chain has TRBV6-1 and TRBJ2-7; TRBD2 matches at 7 bases. This CDR3 is built from 12 residues. From germline, CDR1 is MNHNS and CDR2 SASEGT. The trim removed 11 bases at V and 2 bases at J, leaving 6 bases unmatched. CDR3 DNA sequence: TGTGCCGTCCGGGACTACCCCTACGAGCAGTACTTC. Amino acid sequence: CAVRDYPYEQYF.

This clone was seen only once. This chain links TRBV29-1 with TRBJ2-5; TRBD2 matches at 8 bases. The CDR3 runs to 13 residues. Unmatched junction bases numbered 9, after V lost 7 bases and J lost 5 bases. Germline CDR1 SQVTM, CDR2 ANQGSEA. CDR3 sequence (DNA): TGCAGCGCCGCCGGGGGGGCGTTGGAGACCCAGTACTTC. Protein: CSAAGGALETQYF. Drawing the rest from reference TRBV29-1 and TRBJ2-5, the complete variable domain is SAVISQKPSRDICQRGTSLTIQCQVDSQVTMMFWYRQQPGQSLTLIATANQGSEATYESGFVIDKFPISRPNLTFSTLTVSNMSPEDSSIYLCSAAGGALETQYFGPGTRLLVL.

V is TRBV9 and J is TRBJ2-2, with 7 nucleotides matching TRBD2. Per the germline V gene, CDR1 is SGDLS and CDR2 is YYNGEE. The CDR3 is made up of 16 amino acids. Losses at the gene ends were 5 bases for V and 5 bases for J; bases not matched to a gene: 12. The CDR3 bases are TGTGCCAGCAGTCTTGGCGCGACGGGAGGAACCGGGGAGCTGTTTTTT. Encoded protein: CASSLGATGGTGELFF. Supplemented by reference TRBV9 and TRBJ2-2, the full variable domain reads DSGVTQTPKHLITATGQRVTLRCSPRSGDLSVYWYQQSLDQGLQFLIQYYNGEERAKGNILERFSAQQFPDLHSELNLSSLELGDSALYFCASSLGATGGTGELFFGEGSRLTVL.

J is TRBJ2-1 and V is TRBV5-1, with 9 bases fitting TRBD2. Germline CDR1 reads SGHRS; CDR2 reads YFSETQ. The CDR3 has 15 amino acids. V shed 0 bases, J shed 10 bases, and the junction held 8 bases outside the gene matches. The CDR3 bases are TGCGCCAGCAGCTTGGCCGTGGTAGCGGGGGCGGAGCAGTTCTTC. Translated: CASSLAVVAGAEQFF.

The rearrangement joins TRBV14 to TRBJ1-5, with D possibly TRBD1 on 6 matching bases. In germline, CDR1 is SGHDN, CDR2 FVKESK. The V end lost 0 bases, the J end lost 6 bases, and 15 bases lay between the germline ends. The CDR3 length is 16 residues. The CDR3 DNA reads as TGTGCCAGCAGCCAAGATCTTACCGGGGGGCCTCAGCCCCAGCATTTT. It is translated as CASSQDLTGGPQPQHF.

The V gene is TRBV4-2, the J gene TRBJ2-7, with 9 bases fitting TRBD1. This CDR3 is built from 15 residues. V lost 2 bases, J lost 2 bases, and 4 bases stayed unmatched. The V gene's germline CDR1 is LGHNA and CDR2 YNFKEQ. CDR3 sequence (DNA): TGTGCCAGCAGCCAAACCGGGACAGGGACCTACGAGCAGTACTTC. Protein: CASSQTGTGTYEQYF.

This clone has only one observation. This chain uses TRBV19 with TRBJ2-7; 10 bases are a match to TRBD1. CDR1 and CDR2 (germline): LNHDA, SQIVND (reference sequence). The CDR3 totals 13 residues. Trimming removed 8 bases from V and 4 bases from J; junction bases left unmatched: 5. DNA of the CDR3: TGTGCCAGTTCCACGGACAGGGGGTACGAGCAGTACTTC. Its protein is CASSTDRGYEQYF.

J is TRBJ1-3 and V is TRBV10-2; TRBD1 matches at 9 bases. The germline CDR1 and CDR2 sequences are WSHSY and SAAADI. With 5 bases clipped from V and 2 bases from J, the junction kept 1 base outside the gene matches. The CDR3 consists of 14 residues. Written as DNA, the CDR3 is TGCGCCAGCAGTACAGGGGGCGCTGGAAACACCATATATTTT. Its translation is CASSTGGAGNTIYF.

The rearrangement links TRBV13 to TRBJ2-7, with 7 bases that match TRBD1. Trimming removed 5 bases from V and 2 bases from J; junction bases left unmatched: 12. This CDR3 comprises 16 residues. Germline assignment: CDR1 PRHDT and CDR2 FYEKMQ (reference sequence). The CDR3 sequence is CASSKQPRQGTYEQYF. DNA for the CDR3: TGTGCCAGCAGCAAACAACCCCGACAGGGAACCTACGAGCAGTACTTC.

The chain couples TRBV6-1 to TRBJ1-5; possibly TRBD1 for D (6 bases). This CDR3 comprises 15 residues. Trimming stripped 4 bases from V and 2 bases from J, with 12 bases between. Germline V gene sequence: CDR1 MNHNS, CDR2 SASEGT. The CDR3 nucleotides read TGTGCCAGCAGTGGCGGCCAGGGGCGCAATCAGCCCCAGCATTTT. This encodes CASSGGQGRNQPQHF.

The V and J genes are TRBV14 and TRBJ2-7; TRBD1 matches 7 bases. CDR1 and CDR2 from the germline V gene are SGHDN and FVKESK. The trim removed 4 bases at V and 4 bases at J, leaving 10 bases unmatched. The CDR3 spans 15 residues. The CDR3 coding sequence is TGTGCCAGCAGCCCGGGGCCGTACAGGGGATACGAGCAGTACTTC. Residues: CASSPGPYRGYEQYF.

This rearrangement joins TRBV4-2 to TRBJ2-3, with D hard to call. With 11 bases removed from V and 4 bases from J, the gap between germline ends came to 16 bases. The CDR3 contains 13 residues. Germline V CDR1 and CDR2: LGHNA, YNFKEQ. This CDR3 reads CASAGGRADTQYF. Here the CDR3 DNA reads TGTGCCTCGGCCGGCGGTCGGGCAGATACGCAGTATTTT.

The chain links TRBV6-1 to TRBJ2-5; D gene ambiguous. Trimming cost V 3 bases and J 2 bases, with 10 bases left between them. Germline V gives CDR1 MNHNS, CDR2 SASEGT. There are 14 residues in the CDR3. The chain's CDR3 is CASSELQRQETQYF. Here the CDR3 DNA reads TGTGCCAGCAGTGAGTTGCAGCGACAAGAGACCCAGTACTTC.

The V gene is TRBV18, the J gene TRBJ2-2, with TRBD1 matching over 7 bases. The ends lost 3 bases at V and 0 bases at J; junction bases unmatched: 1. Germline loops: CDR1 KGHSH, CDR2 LQKENI. The CDR3 runs 15 residues. The CDR3 here is CASSPGTANTGELFF. CDR3 coding DNA: TGTGCCAGCTCACCCGGGACAGCGAACACCGGGGAGCTGTTTTTT. Looking up the rest from reference TRBV18 and TRBJ2-2 gives the full variable domain: NAGVMQNPRHLVRRRGQEARLRCSPMKGHSHVYWYRQLPEEGLKFMVYLQKENIIDESGMPKERFSAEFPKEGPSILRIQQVVRGDSAAYFCASSPGTANTGELFFGEGSRLTVL.

This clone was seen once. The same CDR3 also results from other DNA sequences found in this sample. The J gene is TRBJ1-6, the V gene TRBV19, with D hard to call. The CDR3 has 12 amino acids. CDR1 and CDR2 from the germline V gene are LNHDA and SQIVND (reference sequence). The V end lost 5 bases, the J end lost 7 bases, and 6 bases lay between the germline ends. Here the CDR3 DNA reads TGTGCCAGTAGTGGGCAGAATTCACCCCTCCACTTT. This translates into CASSGQNSPLHF.

V and J are TRBV27 and TRBJ1-6, with D possibly being TRBD1 (6 bases). The germline V and J ends were trimmed by 3 bases and 1 base, with 10 bases remaining between them. The CDR3 covers 16 residues. Germline V CDR1 and CDR2: MNHEY, SMNVEV (reference sequence). Here the CDR3 reads CASSLKGGSYNSPLHF. DNA of the CDR3: TGTGCCAGCAGTTTGAAAGGGGGATCCTATAATTCACCCCTCCACTTT.

The chain carries TRBV27 and TRBJ2-1, with 13 bases identical to TRBD2. CDR1 is MNHEY, CDR2 SMNVEV, per germline (reference sequence). There are 16 residues in the CDR3. V dropped 3 bases and J dropped 9; count of bases not matched to a gene: 8. Here the CDR3 reads CASSFILAGGPAEQFF. CDR3 in DNA: TGTGCCAGCAGTTTCATACTAGCGGGAGGGCCAGCTGAGCAGTTCTTC.

This sequence joins TRBV6-1 and TRBJ2-5; a possible D gene is TRBD2 (6 bases). Germline values: CDR1 MNHNS, CDR2 SASEGT. V lost 0 bases to trimming and J lost 5 bases, with 10 bases between them. The CDR3 has 14 amino acids. The DNA of the CDR3 is TGTGCCAGCAGTGAAGCCTCAGGAGGGGAGACCCAGTACTTC. Amino acid sequence: CASSEASGGETQYF.

This clone was seen only once. The chain is built from TRBV28 and TRBJ1-2, with D possibly being TRBD1 (5 bases). Trimming removed 7 bases from V and 5 bases from J, with 14 bases in between. The germline CDR1 and CDR2 sequences are MDHEN and SYDVKM. This CDR3 is built from 13 residues. CDR3 loop: CASISRADYGYTF. For the CDR3, the DNA is TGTGCCAGCATTAGCAGGGCCGATTATGGCTACACCTTC.

V usage is TRBV28 and J usage is TRBJ1-1, with a possible D match to TRBD1 (5 bases). Trimming stripped 4 bases from V and 10 bases from J, with 13 bases between. Germline CDR1 and CDR2: MDHEN and SYDVKM. This CDR3 region has 12 residues. This CDR3 reads CASSYTQGGAFF. The CDR3 DNA follows: TGTGCCAGCAGTTATACTCAGGGTGGAGCTTTCTTT.

The chain joins TRBV25-1 to TRBJ2-2, with D perhaps TRBD1 (6 bases). The germline CDR1 and CDR2 sequences are MGHDK and SYGVNS. Trimming stripped 8 bases from V and 5 bases from J, with 12 bases between. The CDR3 has 13 residues. CDR3 loop: CASSQTGTGELFF. The CDR3 nucleotides are TGTGCCAGCTCTCAAACAGGGACCGGGGAGCTGTTTTTT.

The chain uses TRBV2 and TRBJ2-6; 7 positions match TRBD1. The CDR3 consists of 16 residues. V was pared by 3 bases and J by 0 bases, with 2 bases of the junction left unmatched. Looked up from germline, CDR1 is SNHLY and CDR2 is FYNNEI. CDR3 coding DNA: TGTGCCAGCAGTGAGGGACAGCTCTCTGGGGCCAACGTCCTGACTTTC. This translates into CASSEGQLSGANVLTF.

The J gene is TRBJ1-1, the V gene TRBV25-1; D not certain. The CDR3 is 12 amino acids. Germline V gene sequence: CDR1 MGHDK, CDR2 SYGVNS. V was shortened by 7 bases and J by 1 base, with 7 bases between the two germline ends. The CDR3 here is CASMAGNTEAFF. The CDR3 DNA reads TGTGCCAGCATGGCAGGGAACACTGAAGCTTTCTTT. Combining the CDR3 with reference TRBV25-1 and TRBJ1-1 gives the whole variable domain EADIYQTPRYLVIGTGKKITLECSQTMGHDKMYWYQQDPGMELHLIHYSYGVNSTEKGDLSSESTVSRIRTEHFPLTLESARPSHTSQYLCASMAGNTEAFFGQGTRLTVV.

This sequence joins TRBV5-6 and TRBJ2-1; the match to TRBD2 covers 10 bases. V was pared by 1 base and J by 3 bases, with 1 base of the junction left unmatched. CDR1 and CDR2 from the germline V gene are SGHDT and YYEEEE. This CDR3 is 15 amino acids long. CDR3 amino acids: CASSLLAGGYNEQFF. For the CDR3, the DNA is TGTGCCAGCAGCTTGTTAGCGGGGGGCTACAATGAGCAGTTCTTC.

The chain recombines TRBV7-2 with TRBJ1-1, with 7 bases identical to TRBD1. In germline, CDR1 is SGHTA, CDR2 FQGNSA. V trimming: 5 bases; J trimming: 2 bases; junction bases outside the gene matches: 5. This CDR3 is built from 14 residues. CDR3 coding DNA: TGTGCCAGCAGCGCCGGGACAGTAAACACTGAAGCTTTCTTT. Its translation is CASSAGTVNTEAFF.